Shown below are 5 T cell receptor beta chains from a single sample sequenced in a study of regulatory T cells. General study results and limits: Hydrophobic residues at CDR3 positions 6 and 7 were enriched in conventional CD4+ T cells of CD3G-deficient patients.

The antigens these receptors bind are not known. The PCR used 52 TRBV and 13 TRBJ primers. Produced via immunoSEQ multiplex PCR; TCRdb's table is partial and in-frame only. The sample lists about 35,000 clones; around nine tenths were seen once. The source material was conventional CD4+ T cells sorted from blood. These receptors came from a person aged 18-35 years with CD3G deficiency.

The chain combines TRBV6-4 with TRBJ1-2; D perhaps matches TRBD1 (6 bases). CDR1 and CDR2 from the germline V gene are MRHNA and SNTAGT. The CDR3 loop spans 15 amino acids. Deletions cut 6 bases from V and 1 base from J, with 15 bases between. CDR3 sequence reads: CASRWGPRFNYGYTF. CDR3 in DNA: TGTGCCAGCAGATGGGGGCCTCGTTTTAACTATGGCTACACCTTC.

The V gene is TRBV5-1, the J gene TRBJ2-3; 8 positions match TRBD2. The CDR3 contains 15 residues. The V and J ends lost 2 bases and 2 bases, in that order; junction bases with no gene match: 4. Germline CDR1 is SGHRS and CDR2 is YFSETQ. The CDR3 DNA is TGCGCCAGCAGCTTTAGCGGGATAACCACAGATACGCAGTATTTT. Translating it yields CASSFSGITTDTQYF.

The V and J genes are TRBV5-1 and TRBJ2-3, with 8 bases identical to TRBD2. CDR1 is SGHRS, CDR2 YFSETQ, per germline. The CDR3 spans 15 residues. Trimming cost V 3 bases and J 6 bases; bases outside gene matches: 9. The CDR3 loop is CASSSKTSAADTQYF. The DNA of the CDR3 is TGCGCCAGCAGCTCAAAGACTAGCGCTGCCGATACGCAGTATTTT. Combining the CDR3 with reference TRBV5-1 and TRBJ2-3 gives the whole variable domain KAGVTQTPRYLIKTRGQQVTLSCSPISGHRSVSWYQQTPGQGLQFLFEYFSETQRNKGNFPGRFSGRQFSNSRSEMNVSTLELGDSALYLCASSSKTSAADTQYFGPGTRLTVL.

The rearrangement links TRBV6-6 to TRBJ1-6; D remains ambiguous. CDR3 size: 14 residues. Per the germline V gene, CDR1 is MNHNY and CDR2 is SVGAGI (reference sequence). V gave up 2 bases and J gave up 5 bases, with 7 bases separating them. CDR3 protein: CASSYPKNNSPLHF. DNA of the CDR3: TGTGCCAGCAGTTACCCTAAGAATAATTCACCCCTCCACTTT.

The V gene is TRBV30, the J gene TRBJ2-1, with D unresolved. Trimming took off 4 bases at V and 4 bases at J, with 11 bases between the two ends. The CDR3 runs 13 residues. The germline CDR1 and CDR2 sequences are GTSNPN and SVGIG (reference sequence). The CDR3 sequence is CAWTRGPYNEQFF. CDR3 DNA sequence: TGTGCCTGGACTCGCGGACCGTACAATGAGCAGTTCTTC.